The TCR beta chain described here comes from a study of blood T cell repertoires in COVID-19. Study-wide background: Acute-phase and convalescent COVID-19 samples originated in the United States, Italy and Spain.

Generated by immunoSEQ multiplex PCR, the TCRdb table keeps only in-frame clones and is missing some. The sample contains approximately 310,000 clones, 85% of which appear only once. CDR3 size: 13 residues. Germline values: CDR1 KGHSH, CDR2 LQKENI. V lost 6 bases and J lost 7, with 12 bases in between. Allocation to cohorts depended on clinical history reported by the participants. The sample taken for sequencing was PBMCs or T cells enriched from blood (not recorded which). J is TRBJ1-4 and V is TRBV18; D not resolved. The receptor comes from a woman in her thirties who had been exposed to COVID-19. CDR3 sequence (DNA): TGTGCCAGCTCCCTAAACAGTTTTGAAAAACTGTTTTTT. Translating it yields CASSLNSFEKLFF.